This T cell receptor (beta chain) stems from a study of blood T cell repertoires in COVID-19. The data were produced by immunoSEQ multiplex PCR, yet TCRdb's version contains in-frame clones alone and is incomplete. The data hold 200,000 to 250,000 clones, with 80% to 90% observed a single time. Material for sequencing was PBMCs or T cells enriched from blood (not recorded which). The receptor was derived from a woman in her thirties who had been exposed to COVID-19.

The CDR3 is CASSLVSRQGKGEQYF. CDR3 DNA sequence: TGCGCCAGCAGCTTGGTTTCTCGGCAGGGTAAAGGCGAGCAGTACTTC. The chain has TRBV5-1 and TRBJ2-7, with a tentative D call TRBD1 (5 bases). V was trimmed by 0 bases and J by 6 bases, leaving 19 bases between them. CDR1 and CDR2 (germline): SGHRS, YFSETQ. This CDR3 comprises 16 residues.